This T cell receptor beta chain derives from a study of shared clonotypes between healthy human individuals. A few counts support this clone. The sequenced material, unsorted PBMC DNA, was run on ten immunoSEQ deep assay plates. TCRdb's table, derived via immunoSEQ multiplex PCR, lists solely in-frame clones and lacks some. The repertoire holds hundreds of thousands of clones, with around 81% as singletons. This sequence originates from a middle-aged woman in good health. Some clones in this sample may be carry-over from other donors' samples. Sequenced material: PBMCs.

The CDR3 reads CASSHVEGGNQPQHF. CDR3 nucleotide sequence: TGCGCCAGCAGCCATGTAGAGGGAGGCAATCAGCCCCAGCATTTT. This chain joins TRBV4-1 and TRBJ1-5; D ambiguous. Germline V lookup: CDR1 MGHRA, CDR2 YSYEKL. CDR3 length: 15 residues. Trimming removed 3 bases at V and 2 bases at J, with 11 bases between.